This T cell receptor (beta chain) is drawn from a study of CD4 T cells in relation to SARS-CoV-2 and coronaviruses. Study as a whole: Negative control cultures got HIV-1 Nef peptides or no peptide.

CD4+ T cells from unexposed donors were obtained before the COVID-19 pandemic (2011-2018). Isolation of CD4+ T cells took place after approximately 10 days in culture. This clone was seen a few times. What it binds is unknown. Using immunoSEQ multiplex PCR, the repertoire was profiled, and TCRdb retains in-frame clones only, with some absent. The sample has 15,000 to 20,000 clones, around four fifths seen once. The V segment lost 10 bases and the J segment 2 bases; nucleotides outside the gene matches: 4. The CDR3 loop spans 12 amino acids. Germline V gene data show CDR1 as LNHDA and CDR2 as SQIVND (reference sequence).

The origin of this receptor is a human donor in good health. This rearrangement joins TRBV19 to TRBJ2-5, with 7 bases aligning to TRBD2. Specimen: CD4+ T cells from PBMCs, cultured in vitro. The CDR3 loop reads CATREGQETQYF. The CDR3 DNA is TGTGCCACGAGGGAGGGTCAAGAGACCCAGTACTTC.